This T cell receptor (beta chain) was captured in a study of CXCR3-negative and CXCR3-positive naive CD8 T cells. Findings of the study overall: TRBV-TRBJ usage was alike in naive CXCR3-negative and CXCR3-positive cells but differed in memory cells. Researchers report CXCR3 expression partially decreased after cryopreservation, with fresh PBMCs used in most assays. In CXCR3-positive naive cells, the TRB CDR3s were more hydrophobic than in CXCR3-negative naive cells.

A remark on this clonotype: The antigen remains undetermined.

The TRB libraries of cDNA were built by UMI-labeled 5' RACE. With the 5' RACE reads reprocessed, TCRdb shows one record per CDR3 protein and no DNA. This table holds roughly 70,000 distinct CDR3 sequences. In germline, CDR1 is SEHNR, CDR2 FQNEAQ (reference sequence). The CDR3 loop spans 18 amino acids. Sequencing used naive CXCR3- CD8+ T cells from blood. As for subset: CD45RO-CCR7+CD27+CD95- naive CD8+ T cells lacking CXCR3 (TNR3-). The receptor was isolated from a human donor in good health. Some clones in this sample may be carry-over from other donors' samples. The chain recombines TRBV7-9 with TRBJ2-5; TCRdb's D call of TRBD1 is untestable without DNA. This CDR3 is CASSGPETGEFSQETQYF.